The 21 T cell receptor beta chains in this list originate from one sample, sequenced in a study of CD8 T cells in Susac syndrome. When the RNA was reverse transcribed, random hexamers were used with an input of roughly 0.45 to 1 ug. A single record per CDR3 protein comes from TCRdb applying MiXCR to the immunoSEQ multiplex PCR reads. The sample contains more than 100,000 distinct CDR3 sequences, over 90% of which appear only once. Sequencing input: CD8+ T cells from PBMCs. All receptors derive from a human donor with Susac syndrome.

The chain couples TRBV29-1 to TRBJ2-3; 10 bases are a match to TRBD2. Germline CDR1 is SQVTM and CDR2 is ANQGSEA. The CDR3 covers 14 residues. V trimming: 2 bases; J trimming: 5 bases; junction bases outside the gene matches: 4. CDR3 sequence (DNA): TGCAGCGTTGAAAAGCGGGGGGGCGGAGATACGCAGTATTTT. This sequence encodes CSVEKRGGGDTQYF.

The CDR3 sequence is CASGSRETQYF. The CDR3 nucleotides are TGTGCCAGCGGCTCTCGGGAGACCCAGTACTTC. The V and J genes are TRBV12-3 or TRBV12-4 and TRBJ2-5; D call uncertain. V lost 8 bases to trimming and J lost 5 bases, with 9 bases between them. The CDR3 has 11 residues.

This chain connects TRBV20-1 to TRBJ1-6; D is uncertain. The length of the CDR3 is 13 residues. CDR1 is DFQATT, CDR2 SNEGSKA, per germline (reference sequence). V was cut by 1 base and J by 5 bases, with 6 bases left in between. CDR3 in DNA: TGCAGTGCTAGAGGTGGGGATAATTCACCCCTCCACTTT. It encodes CSARGGDNSPLHF.

In its sample, this clonotype was seen once. This chain joins TRBV29-1 and TRBJ1-2; no clear D. The ends were cut back, 6 bases at V and 2 bases at J, with 13 bases in the middle. This CDR3 is 13 amino acids long. Germline V CDR1 and CDR2: SQVTM, ANQGSEA. CDR3 nucleotide sequence: TGCAGCGTGTCGGACGGAAACAACTATGGCTACACCTTC. Protein sequence: CSVSDGNNYGYTF.

J is TRBJ1-4 and V is TRBV4-3, with no clear D. Per the germline V gene, CDR1 is LGHNA and CDR2 is YSLEER. This CDR3 is built from 15 residues. The V and J ends lost 0 bases and 8 bases respectively, with 13 bases between them. CDR3 DNA sequence: TGCGCCAGCAGCCAAGAGCCTAAGGGTGACGAAAAACTGTTTTTT. It is translated as CASSQEPKGDEKLFF.

This chain links TRBV7-9 with TRBJ2-1; no definite D call. The CDR3 sequence is 13 residues long. V lost 5 bases, J lost 7 bases, and 12 bases lay in between. Germline-derived CDR1 and CDR2 are SEHNR and FQNEAQ (reference sequence). This CDR3 is CASSPEGQNEQFF. The CDR3 bases are TGTGCCAGCAGCCCAGAAGGCCAAAATGAGCAGTTCTTC.

This sequence joins TRBV4-3 and TRBJ1-2; possibly TRBD1 for D (5 bases). CDR3 length: 14 residues. Between the trimmed V and J ends, which lost 5 bases and 4 bases, there was a span of 14 bases. Germline loops: CDR1 LGHNA, CDR2 YSLEER. The chain's CDR3 is CASSAGRGSYGYTF. The CDR3 region has the DNA TGCGCCAGCAGCGCCGGACGGGGGAGCTATGGCTACACCTTC.

V and J are TRBV4-1 and TRBJ2-1; 7 bases map to TRBD2. CDR1 and CDR2 from the germline V gene are MGHRA and YSYEKL. The junction had 2 bases not matched to a gene; V was cut back by 1 base and J by 5 bases. CDR3 size: 14 residues. CDR3 sequence (DNA): TGCGCCAGCAGCCAAGTGGGGACTAACAATGAGCAGTTCTTC. Encoded protein: CASSQVGTNNEQFF.

This chain joins TRBV15 and TRBJ2-5; 8 bases fit TRBD1. Per the germline V gene, CDR1 is LNHNV and CDR2 is YYDKDF (reference sequence). J gave up 5 bases and V 4 bases, and 6 bases lay outside the gene matches. The CDR3 has 14 residues. CDR3 region: CATSTWTGRETQYF. Written as DNA, the CDR3 is TGTGCCACCAGCACCTGGACAGGGCGGGAGACCCAGTACTTC.

This chain joins TRBV30 and TRBJ2-2; 9 nucleotides match TRBD2. In germline, CDR1 is GTSNPN, CDR2 SVGIG (reference sequence). The CDR3 loop spans 19 amino acids. The trim removed 2 bases at V and 3 bases at J, leaving 16 bases unmatched. CDR3 nucleotide sequence: TGTGCCTGGAGTCCTTCCGTGGTAGCGGGGGTTATAGACACCGGGGAGCTGTTTTTT. This encodes CAWSPSVVAGVIDTGELFF.

This clonotype was counted a single time. One end of the junction fails to match germline, which may point to a read error. The V and J genes are TRBV13 and TRBJ2-1; 7 nucleotides match TRBD1. The CDR3 sequence is 11 residues long. Germline-derived CDR1 and CDR2 are PRHDT and FYEKMQ (reference sequence). For the CDR3, the DNA is TGTGCCAGCAGCTCCCCGGGACAGTTTCTTTTC. It encodes CASSSPGQFLF. The full variable domain, rest sourced from reference TRBV13 and TRBJ2-1, is AAGVIQSPRHLIKEKRETATLKCYPIPRHDTVYWYQQGPGQDPQFLISFYEKMQSDKGSIPDRFSAQQFSDYHSELNMSSLELGDSALYFCASSSPGQFLFGPGTRLTVL.

This chain links TRBV19 with TRBJ2-1; TRBD1 agrees at 10 bases. The CDR3 contains 13 residues. V shed 9 bases and J 4 bases; nucleotides not matched to a gene: 3. In germline, CDR1 is LNHDA, CDR2 SQIVND (reference sequence). The DNA for the CDR3 is TGTGCCAGCGCGGACAGGGGGTACAATGAGCAGTTCTTC. Its translation is CASADRGYNEQFF. The entire variable domain, with the rest obtained from reference TRBV19 and TRBJ2-1, is as follows: DGGITQSPKYLFRKEGQNVTLSCEQNLNHDAMYWYRQDPGQGLRLIYYSQIVNDFQKGDIAEGYSVSREKKESFPLTVTSAQKNPTAFYLCASADRGYNEQFFGPGTRLTVL.

In this sample, this clonotype turned up a few times. V is TRBV3-1 and J is TRBJ2-7; D is unclear. The CDR3 is 13 amino acids. Germline V gene lookup returns CDR1 LGHDT and CDR2 YNNKEL (reference sequence). Trimming pared 0 bases from V and 0 bases from J, leaving 3 bases between. CDR3 sequence (DNA): TGTGCCAGCAGCCAAGATCTCTCCTACGAGCAGTACTTC. Its protein is CASSQDLSYEQYF.

The sample holds a few counts of this clonotype. This rearrangement joins TRBV9 to TRBJ2-3; 9 nucleotides match TRBD2. This CDR3 contains 16 residues. V lost 3 bases to trimming and J lost 1 base; unmatched junction nucleotides: 6. CDR1 and CDR2 (germline): SGDLS, YYNGEE. The CDR3 DNA sequence: TGTGCCAGCAGCGCCCGCGGGGGGGCCGGCACAGATACGCAGTATTTT. It encodes CASSARGGAGTDTQYF.

The rearrangement uses TRBV20-1 and TRBJ2-7; D is unclear. Trimming pared 0 bases from V and 0 bases from J, leaving 6 bases between. The CDR3 consists of 13 residues. Per germline, CDR1 DFQATT and CDR2 SNEGSKA (reference sequence). The CDR3 is CSARDRHSYEQYF. In nucleotides, the CDR3 is TGCAGTGCTAGAGATCGGCACTCCTACGAGCAGTACTTC.

The gene calls are TRBV6-5 and TRBJ1-6; the D gene is possibly TRBD1 (5 bases). The germline gives CDR1 MNHEY, CDR2 SVGAGI. V lost 0 bases, J lost 7 bases, and 16 bases lay in between. The CDR3 sequence is 17 residues long. CDR3 loop: CASSYSTVPTRNSPLHF. The DNA of the CDR3 is TGTGCCAGCAGTTACTCGACAGTACCCACCCGCAATTCACCCCTCCACTTT.

The chain joins TRBV5-4 to TRBJ2-7; maybe TRBD2 (6 bases). This CDR3 is 15 amino acids long. Between the trimmed V and J ends, which lost 6 bases and 1 base, there was a span of 17 bases. Germline V gives CDR1 SGHNT, CDR2 YYREEE (reference sequence). CDR3 amino acids: CASTWGVQTSYEQYF. The CDR3 DNA is TGTGCCAGCACCTGGGGGGTCCAGACTTCCTACGAGCAGTACTTC.

The V and J genes are TRBV7-9 and TRBJ2-5; TRBD1 aligns across 10 bases. The germline gives CDR1 SEHNR, CDR2 FQNEAQ (reference sequence). This CDR3 comprises 14 residues. V shed 5 bases and J 5 bases; nucleotides not matched to a gene: 5. CDR3 sequence (DNA): TGTGCCAGCAGCCCATGGGGACAGGGGGAGACCCAGTACTTC. Its translation is CASSPWGQGETQYF.

In its sample, this clonotype was seen once. The chain employs TRBV7-2 and TRBJ2-7; no clear D gene. V lost 4 bases to trimming and J lost 7 bases, with 14 bases between them. This CDR3 contains 13 residues. Germline V gene data show CDR1 as SGHTA and CDR2 as FQGNSA. The CDR3 is CASSSHPSQEQYF. The DNA for the CDR3 is TGTGCCAGCAGCTCCCATCCCTCCCAGGAGCAGTACTTC.

This chain links TRBV6-6 with TRBJ2-5; tentatively, D is TRBD1 (5 bases). The CDR3 has 14 residues. Germline V gene lookup returns CDR1 MNHNY and CDR2 SVGAGI (reference sequence). The ends were cut back, 7 bases at V and 4 bases at J, with 16 bases in the middle. CDR3 coding DNA: TGTGCCAGCACCTACCTGGGGCGCCCAGAGACCCAGTACTTC. Translation gives CASTYLGRPETQYF.

The chain couples TRBV13 to TRBJ2-1; 8 positions agree with TRBD1. The CDR3 loop spans 14 amino acids. Germline CDR1 is PRHDT and CDR2 is FYEKMQ (reference sequence). The junction had 7 bases not matched to a gene; V was cut back by 6 bases and J by 6 bases. DNA for the CDR3: TGTGCCAGCAGACCTCCTACAGGGGGCAATGAGCAGTTCTTC. It is translated as CASRPPTGGNEQFF. Full variable domain (outside the CDR3, taken from reference TRBV13 and TRBJ2-1): AAGVIQSPRHLIKEKRETATLKCYPIPRHDTVYWYQQGPGQDPQFLISFYEKMQSDKGSIPDRFSAQQFSDYHSELNMSSLELGDSALYFCASRPPTGGNEQFFGPGTRLTVL.